What follows describes a single TCR beta chain. V lost 6 bases and J lost 3, with 15 bases in between. From germline, CDR1 is SGHRS and CDR2 YFSETQ. CDR3 length: 14 residues. Here immunoSEQ multiplex PCR was the method, and the copy in TCRdb shows in-frame clones only, minus some. The data contain around 170,000 clones, 88% of them singletons. This record comes from a study of blood T cell repertoires in COVID-19. About the study: Both acute and convalescent COVID-19 samples were obtained from the United States, Italy and Spain. Sample material is recorded as cDNA or gDNA derived from T cells, B-cell-depleted T cells, or PBMCs.

This study enrolled people aged about 18 to 100 from about 26 US geographic areas. The chain links TRBV5-1 to TRBJ1-1; unclear D gene. This TCR was recovered from a woman aged 18 to 35 who had recovered from COVID-19. The sequenced sample was PBMCs or T cells enriched from blood (not recorded which). The CDR3 DNA follows: TGCGCCAGCACCCAAGATGCACGGGACACTGAAGCTTTCTTT. It encodes CASTQDARDTEAFF.